One TCR beta chain is described in this entry. This clonotype appeared many times. Its antigen is not yet known. No base qualities exist here, and no much larger clone lies one base off it. cDNA synthesis used template-switch 5'RACE with a primer carrying a 10-nucleotide random unique molecular identifier tagging each TCR transcript. Over 180 million TCR-beta sequences, covering 15-18 subjects, were produced in each sequencing run. The RNeasy kit was used for extraction of total RNA. TCR-beta VDJ regions were amplified with primers for the TCR constant region and the 5'RACE anchor, using the KAPA Real-time Library Amplification kit. A first PCR added sample indexes and Illumina adaptors, and a second PCR then raised library yield. After Ampure bead purification, the TCR product of roughly 650 bp was size-selected on a 2% E-gel SizeSelection system. Before pooling, libraries had their quality checked on a Bioanalyzer, their concentration measured with Qubit, and their quantity determined with the Kapa Library Quantification kit. An Illumina HiSeq 2500 was used to sequence the libraries paired-end at 2 x 150 bp. To increase sequence diversity, roughly 24-32% phiX was spiked into each library pool. Per the original workflow: The quality-filtered reads were processed with the UMI-based MiGEC pipeline, whose error correction step removed more than 80% of the raw TCR sequences. VDJ genes were aligned to IMGT germline references, and clonotypes were defined by unique CDR3 amino acid sequence plus V-J genes. Clonal expansion, Shannon diversity and CDR3 relatedness (CalcPairwiseDistances, ClusterSamples) were evaluated with VDJtools, and phylogenetic trees were built with CLCbio workbench. A clone was classed as expanded if it had 8 or more unique UMIs, a cutoff based on coefficient-of-variation modelling across technical triplicates. Using fastp trimming at Q25 and MiXCR clonotype assembly, TCRdb reanalyzed the public sequencing data and kept in-frame beta chains. When rows share a CDR3 protein, they turn into one entry using the most common DNA and genes. None of the V and J calls come from the authors' own analysis; TCRdb made them. The sample table lists 50,000 to 60,000 distinct CDR3 sequences, under 4.5% of them with a count of one. Of the sample, around 2% is held by the ten largest clones.

The sample originates from a study of neurological immune-mediated disorders (dated by TCRdb to between 2019 and 2020). In terms of the full investigation: Among the approximately 35 multiple sclerosis patients, relapsing-remitting MS accounted for 31 and secondary progressive MS accounted for 3. Peripheral blood TCR-beta repertoires from HTLV-I-associated myelopathy (HAM/TSP) patients, multiple sclerosis patients and healthy controls were compared by UMI-based sequencing. Alongside PBMC samples, the set of 80 to 130 TCR-beta libraries contained longitudinal samples, technical triplicates, and paired CD4+ and CD8+ T-cell subsets that had been sorted. Of the approximately 66 subjects in the cohort, about 14 were HAM/TSP patients, roughly 34 were multiple sclerosis patients, and some 20 were healthy controls. Here is what the overall study found, with its caveats: The highest TCR clonal expansion was observed in HAM/TSP patients, whereas the lowest was observed in MS patients, even when compared with healthy controls. No identical CDR3 amino acid sequences were shared among expanded clones across subjects, suggesting private TCR-beta repertoires in all groups. No clinical or MRI features were associated with the MS cluster, and the authors said that larger cohorts are needed. Phylogenetic analysis grouped repertoires from 18 of 34 MS patients into a cluster of related CDR3 sequences, suggesting a possible repertoire-level signature.

The CDR3 numbers 11 residues from cysteine through phenylalanine. Only the CDR3 DNA is retained, 33 bases long and in frame from the first base. V lost 2 bases and J lost 7 bases; the stretch between them is 5 bases long. CDR1 MNHNY and CDR2 SVGAGI are derived from the germline V gene (reference sequence). For the sorted-subset TCR libraries, the starting material was about 920,000 sorted CD4+ or CD8+ T cells. The multiple sclerosis patients were enrolled in a US clinical protocol that evaluated disease progression with magnetic resonance imaging. Peripheral blood underwent Ficoll-Hypaque density gradient centrifugation to isolate PBMCs, which were then cryopreserved in liquid nitrogen. The study also sequenced paired sorted CD4+ and CD8+ subsets from healthy controls, HAM/TSP patients and MS patients.

Sample: CD4+ T cells from blood. The rearrangement joined TRBV6-6 to TRBJ1-1, with the identity of the D gene unclear. The TCR was taken from a woman aged 40 to 50 with multiple sclerosis. CDR3 loop: CASSYRVEAFF. The bases are TGTGCCAGCAGTTACAGAGTTGAAGCTTTCTTT.